One and the same sample provided the 9 T cell receptor beta chains below, sequenced in a study of blood T cells in healthy people across ages. Sample-barcoded 5' priming and a J-beta primer mix drove a second PCR of 7 to 11 cycles. TCRdb re-called the 5' RACE reads with MiXCR, one entry per CDR3 protein. The sample gives some 640,000 distinct CDR3 sequences, about 52% of which show up once; 25% to 35% is in the top ten. Material: blood. These receptors all stem from a woman aged 60-75 years in good health.

This sequence joins TRBV12-3 or TRBV12-4 and TRBJ2-1, with TRBD2 matching 9 bases. V was clipped by 3 bases and J by 4 bases; unmatched bases: 10. This CDR3 has 17 amino acids. CDR3 in amino acids: CASSFGFSGSGYNEQFF. Written as DNA, the CDR3 is TGTGCCAGCAGTTTTGGATTTAGCGGGAGTGGGTACAATGAGCAGTTCTTC.

In its sample, this clonotype was seen a few times. The chain couples TRBV20-1 to TRBJ2-7; the D gene is possibly TRBD2 (8 bases). The germline CDR1 and CDR2 sequences are DFQATT and SNEGSKA (reference sequence). The CDR3 loop spans 20 amino acids. Trimming removed 0 bases from V and 3 bases from J, with 30 bases in between. This CDR3 reads CSARDPLNRGAAGGFYEQYF. The CDR3 DNA reads TGCAGTGCTAGAGATCCCCTTAACAGGGGCGCGGCGGGAGGATTCTACGAGCAGTACTTC.

Only one count was recorded for this clonotype. The rearrangement uses TRBV27 and TRBJ1-1; possible D gene TRBD1, 5 bases. The CDR3 loop spans 16 amino acids. Germline V lookup: CDR1 MNHEY, CDR2 SMNVEV (reference sequence). V was cut by 5 bases and J by 2 bases, with 18 bases left in between. CDR3 loop: CASSLSPGTGNTEAFF. CDR3 nucleotides: TGTGCCAGCAGTCTTTCGCCCGGGACGGGAAACACTGAAGCTTTCTTT.

J is TRBJ2-1 and V is TRBV12-3 or TRBV12-4, with 10 bases lining up with TRBD2. The V and J ends lost 6 bases and 8 bases, in that order; junction bases with no gene match: 13. The CDR3 sequence is 16 residues long. CDR3 DNA sequence: TGTGCCAGCAGCAAAAGGCTAGCGGGAGCGGGGGATGAGCAGTTCTTC. Translation: CASSKRLAGAGDEQFF.

The chain couples TRBV7-6 to TRBJ2-1; D is perhaps TRBD1 or TRBD2 (6 bases each). Germline V gives CDR1 SGHVS, CDR2 FNYEAQ. CDR3 length equals 15 residues. The V gene lost 5 bases and the J gene lost 10 bases, with 21 bases spanning the gap. This CDR3 is CASSLSVSGGEEQFF. As DNA, the CDR3 is TGTGCCAGCAGCCTTAGCGTTTCCGGGGGCGAGGAGCAGTTCTTC.

In its sample, this clonotype was seen many times. The V call is TRBV5-5, the J call TRBJ2-7; no firm D call. Per germline, CDR1 SGHKS and CDR2 YYEKEE (reference sequence). This CDR3 comprises 15 residues. V was shortened by 2 bases and J by 0 bases, with 12 bases between the two germline ends. CDR3 nucleotide sequence: TGTGCCAGCAGCTTAAATCAGGTCCCCTCCTACGAGCAGTACTTC. This encodes CASSLNQVPSYEQYF.

The chain joins TRBV20-1 to TRBJ1-6; D may be TRBD1 (6 bases). Germline loops: CDR1 DFQATT, CDR2 SNEGSKA (reference sequence). This CDR3 comprises 16 residues. Deletions cut 5 bases from V and 8 bases from J, with 22 bases between. The DNA of the CDR3 is TGCAGTGCTGGAAGGCGTTACAGGGATCAGCATTCACCCCTCCACTTT. This encodes CSAGRRYRDQHSPLHF.

The chain recombines TRBV9 with TRBJ1-2; D gene ambiguous. V lost 2 bases and J lost 7, with 15 bases in between. Germline V gene sequence: CDR1 SGDLS, CDR2 YYNGEE. This CDR3 region has 14 residues. The chain's CDR3 is CASSVTAGSGGYTF. Here the CDR3 DNA reads TGTGCCAGCAGCGTTACCGCCGGATCCGGTGGCTACACCTTC.

This chain connects TRBV24-1 to TRBJ2-1, with TRBD2 identical over 7 bases. Unmatched junction bases numbered 6, after V lost 3 bases and J lost 8 bases. The CDR3 has 14 residues. Germline CDR1 KGHDR, CDR2 SFDVKD. The CDR3 DNA sequence: TGTGCCACCAGTGATCTGGGGGGGAGTGATGAGCAGTTCTTC. Protein: CATSDLGGSDEQFF.